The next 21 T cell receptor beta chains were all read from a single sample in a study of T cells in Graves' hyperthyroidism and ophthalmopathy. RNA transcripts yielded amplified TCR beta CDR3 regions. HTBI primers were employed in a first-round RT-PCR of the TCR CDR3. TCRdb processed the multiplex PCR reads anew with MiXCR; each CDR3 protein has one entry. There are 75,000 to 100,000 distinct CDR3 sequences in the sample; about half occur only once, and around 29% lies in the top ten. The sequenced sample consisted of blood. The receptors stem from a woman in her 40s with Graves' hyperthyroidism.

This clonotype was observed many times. The CDR3 protein is CASRIQETQYF. CDR3 DNA sequence: TGCGCCAGCAGGATACAAGAGACCCAGTACTTC. The chain recombines TRBV5-1 with TRBJ2-5; D gene unclear. There are 11 residues in the CDR3. V lost 5 bases to trimming and J lost 2 bases, with 4 bases between them. Germline lookup yields CDR1 SGHRS and CDR2 YFSETQ.

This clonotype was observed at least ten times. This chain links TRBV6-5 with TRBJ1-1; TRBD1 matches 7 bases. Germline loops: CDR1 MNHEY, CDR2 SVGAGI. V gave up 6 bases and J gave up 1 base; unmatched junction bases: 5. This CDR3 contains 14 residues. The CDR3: CASSPDRANTEAFF. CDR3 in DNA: TGTGCCAGCAGCCCTGACAGGGCGAACACTGAAGCTTTCTTT.

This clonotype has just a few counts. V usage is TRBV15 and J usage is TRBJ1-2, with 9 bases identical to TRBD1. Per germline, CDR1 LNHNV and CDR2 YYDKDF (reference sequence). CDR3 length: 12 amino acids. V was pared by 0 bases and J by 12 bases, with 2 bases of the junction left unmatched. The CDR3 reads CATSRETGGNTF. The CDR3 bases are TGTGCCACCAGCAGAGAGACAGGGGGAAACACCTTC.

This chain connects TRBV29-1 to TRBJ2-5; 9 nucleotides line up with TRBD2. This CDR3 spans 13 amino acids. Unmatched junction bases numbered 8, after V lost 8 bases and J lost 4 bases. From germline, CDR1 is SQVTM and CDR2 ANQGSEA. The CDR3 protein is CSFAGGRAETQYF. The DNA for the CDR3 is TGCAGCTTCGCGGGAGGGCGGGCAGAGACCCAGTACTTC.

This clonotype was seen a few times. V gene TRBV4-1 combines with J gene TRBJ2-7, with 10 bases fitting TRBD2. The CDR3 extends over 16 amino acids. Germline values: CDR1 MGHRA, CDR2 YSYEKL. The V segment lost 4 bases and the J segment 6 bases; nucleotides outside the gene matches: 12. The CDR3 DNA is TGCGCCAGCAGCCGATCCCCCACTAGCGGGATCGGCGAGCAGTACTTC. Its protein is CASSRSPTSGIGEQYF.

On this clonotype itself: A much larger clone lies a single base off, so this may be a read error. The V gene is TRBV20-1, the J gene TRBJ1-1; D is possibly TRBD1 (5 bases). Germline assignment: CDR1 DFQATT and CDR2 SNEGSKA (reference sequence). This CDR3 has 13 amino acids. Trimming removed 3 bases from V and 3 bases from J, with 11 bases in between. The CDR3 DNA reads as TGCAGTGCTAGTACCGGGGGATACACTGAAGCTTTCTTT. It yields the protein CSASTGGYTEAFF.

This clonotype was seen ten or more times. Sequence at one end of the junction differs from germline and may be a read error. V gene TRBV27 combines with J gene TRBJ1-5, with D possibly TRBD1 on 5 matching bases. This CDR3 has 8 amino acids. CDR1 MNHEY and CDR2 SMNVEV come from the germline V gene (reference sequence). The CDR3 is CARREGFF. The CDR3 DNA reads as TGTGCCAGACGAGAGGGGTTCTTT.

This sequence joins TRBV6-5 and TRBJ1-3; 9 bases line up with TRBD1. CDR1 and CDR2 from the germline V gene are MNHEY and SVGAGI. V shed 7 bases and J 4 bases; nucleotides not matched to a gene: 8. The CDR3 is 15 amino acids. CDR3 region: CASTPGQGSGNTIYF. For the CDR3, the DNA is TGTGCCAGCACTCCGGGACAGGGCTCCGGAAACACCATATATTTT.

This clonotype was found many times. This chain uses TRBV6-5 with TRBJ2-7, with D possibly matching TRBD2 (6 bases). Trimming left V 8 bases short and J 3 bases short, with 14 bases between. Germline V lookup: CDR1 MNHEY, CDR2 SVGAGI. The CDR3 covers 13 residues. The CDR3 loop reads CASSGSADYEQYF. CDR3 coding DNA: TGTGCCAGCTCCGGGAGTGCGGACTACGAGCAGTACTTC.

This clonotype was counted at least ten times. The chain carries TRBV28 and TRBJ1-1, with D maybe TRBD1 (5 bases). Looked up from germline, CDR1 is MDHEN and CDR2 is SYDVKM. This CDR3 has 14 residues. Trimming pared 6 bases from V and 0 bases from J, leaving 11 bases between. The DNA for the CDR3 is TGTGCCAGCAGGAGACCGGGACTGAACACTGAAGCTTTCTTT. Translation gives CASRRPGLNTEAFF.

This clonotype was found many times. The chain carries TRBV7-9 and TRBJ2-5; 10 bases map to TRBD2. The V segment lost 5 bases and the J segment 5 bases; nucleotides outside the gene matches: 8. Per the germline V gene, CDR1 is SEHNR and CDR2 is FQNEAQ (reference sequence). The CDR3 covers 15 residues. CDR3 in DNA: TGTGCCAGCAGCCCCCTAGCGGGAGATCGGGAGACCCAGTACTTC. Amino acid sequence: CASSPLAGDRETQYF.

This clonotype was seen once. The CDR3 loop reads CASSLTGTVNYGYTF. Written as DNA, the CDR3 is TGTGCCAGCAGCCTGACCGGGACGGTGAACTATGGCTACACCTTC. The chain carries TRBV7-6 and TRBJ1-2, with D perhaps matching TRBD1 (5 bases). There are 15 residues in the CDR3. The V and J ends lost 5 bases and 2 bases respectively, with 15 bases between them. The germline CDR1 and CDR2 sequences are SGHVS and FNYEAQ.

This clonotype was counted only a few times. The CDR3 protein is CASSLSDRGFGYTF. The CDR3, as DNA: TGTGCCAGCAGCTTAAGTGACAGGGGGTTTGGCTACACCTTC. The chain links TRBV7-8 to TRBJ1-2, with 9 positions matching TRBD1. With 2 bases clipped from V and 7 bases from J, the junction kept 5 bases outside the gene matches. The CDR3 length is 14 residues. Germline-derived CDR1 and CDR2 are SGHVS and FQNEAQ.

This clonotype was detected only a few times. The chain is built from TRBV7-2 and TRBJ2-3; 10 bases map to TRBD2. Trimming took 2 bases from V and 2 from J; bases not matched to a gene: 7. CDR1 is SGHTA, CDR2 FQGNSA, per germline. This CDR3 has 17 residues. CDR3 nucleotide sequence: TGTGCCAGCAGCTTAAGGGCTAGCGGGAGTATCACAGATACGCAGTATTTT. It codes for CASSLRASGSITDTQYF.

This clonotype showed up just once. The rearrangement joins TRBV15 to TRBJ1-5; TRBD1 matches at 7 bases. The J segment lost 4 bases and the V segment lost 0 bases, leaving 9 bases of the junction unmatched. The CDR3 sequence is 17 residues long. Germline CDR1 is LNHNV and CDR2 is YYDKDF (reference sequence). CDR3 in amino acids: CATSRDTLGTENQPQHF. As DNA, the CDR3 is TGTGCCACCAGCAGAGATACGTTAGGGACAGAGAATCAGCCCCAGCATTTT.

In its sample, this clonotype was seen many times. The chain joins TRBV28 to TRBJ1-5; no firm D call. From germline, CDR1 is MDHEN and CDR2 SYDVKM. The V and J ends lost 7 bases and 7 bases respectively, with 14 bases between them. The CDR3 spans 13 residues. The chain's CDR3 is CASTGRSEQPQHF. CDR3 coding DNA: TGTGCCAGCACCGGGAGGTCGGAGCAGCCCCAGCATTTT.

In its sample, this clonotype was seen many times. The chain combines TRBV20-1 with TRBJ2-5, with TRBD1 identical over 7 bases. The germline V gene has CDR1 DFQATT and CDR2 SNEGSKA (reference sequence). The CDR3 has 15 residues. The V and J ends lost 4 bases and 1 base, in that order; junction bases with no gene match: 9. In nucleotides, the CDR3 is TGCAGTGCTATAGCTCACTGGGACAGCCAAGAGACCCAGTACTTC. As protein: CSAIAHWDSQETQYF.

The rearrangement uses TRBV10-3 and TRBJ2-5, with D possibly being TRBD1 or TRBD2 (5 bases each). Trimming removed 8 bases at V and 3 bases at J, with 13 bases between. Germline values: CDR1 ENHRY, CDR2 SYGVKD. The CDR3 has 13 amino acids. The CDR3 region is CAIAEGREETQYF. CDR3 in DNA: TGTGCCATCGCCGAGGGGCGGGAAGAGACCCAGTACTTC.

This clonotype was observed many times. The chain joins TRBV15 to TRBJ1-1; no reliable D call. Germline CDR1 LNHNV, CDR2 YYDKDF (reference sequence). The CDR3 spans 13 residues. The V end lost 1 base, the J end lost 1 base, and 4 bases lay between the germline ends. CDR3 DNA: TGTGCCACCAGCAGAGCTGAGAACACTGAAGCTTTCTTT. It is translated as CATSRAENTEAFF.

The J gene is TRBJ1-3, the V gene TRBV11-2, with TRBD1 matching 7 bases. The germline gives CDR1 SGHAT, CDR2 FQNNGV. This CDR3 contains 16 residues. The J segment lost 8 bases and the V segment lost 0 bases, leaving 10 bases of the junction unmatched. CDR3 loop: CASSLEDQGEGYTIYF. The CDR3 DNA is TGTGCCAGCAGCTTAGAGGATCAGGGGGAGGGCTACACCATATATTTT.

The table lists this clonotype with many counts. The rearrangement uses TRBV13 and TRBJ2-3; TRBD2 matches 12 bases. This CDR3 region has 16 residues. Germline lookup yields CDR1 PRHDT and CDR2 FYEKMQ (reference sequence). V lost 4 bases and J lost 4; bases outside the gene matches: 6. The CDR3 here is CASSSPTSGRPDTQYF. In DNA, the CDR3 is TGTGCCAGCAGCTCTCCGACTAGCGGGAGACCAGATACGCAGTATTTT. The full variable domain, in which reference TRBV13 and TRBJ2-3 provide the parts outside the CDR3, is AAGVIQSPRHLIKEKRETATLKCYPIPRHDTVYWYQQGPGQDPQFLISFYEKMQSDKGSIPDRFSAQQFSDYHSELNMSSLELGDSALYFCASSSPTSGRPDTQYFGPGTRLTVL.